A selection of T cell receptor beta chains follows, all from one sample in a study of T cell responses to AZD1222 COVID-19 vaccine. Sequenced by immunoSEQ multiplex PCR; TCRdb stores in-frame clones only, minus some. The repertoire holds about 200,000 clones, with 90% to 95% as singletons. Sequencing used peripheral blood, obtained 28 days after the second AZD1222 dose. The receptors were sampled from an adult who received the AZD1222 COVID-19 vaccine. CDR3s include the opening cysteine and the closing phenylalanine or tryptophan. A D gene is named only where the DNA matches it firmly. The listing skips clone size in some rows; elsewhere it reads once, few, many or a size class.

TRBV6-9	TRBJ1-1	once	TRBD1	TGTGCCAGCAGTTATCTTTCAACAGGGGCTGAAGCTTTCTTT	CASSYLSTGAEAFF
TRBV7-6	TRBJ2-7	NA	NA	TGTGCCAGCAGCTCAACAATGGGAAGCTCCTACGAGCAGTACTTC	CASSSTMGSSYEQYF
TRBV7-9	TRBJ2-7	NA	NA	TGTGCCAGCAGCCCCGGATCTTACGAGCAGTACTTC	CASSPGSYEQYF
TRBV10-3	TRBJ1-6	NA	NA	TGTGCCATCAGTCAAGACATTTCACCCCTCCACTTT	CAISQDISPLHF
TRBV18	TRBJ2-7	NA	TRBD2	TGTGCCAGCTCACCTTCGCGGGAGTACGAGCAGTACTTC	CASSPSREYEQYF
TRBV3-1/TRBV3-2	TRBJ1-2	NA	NA	TGTGCCAGCAGCCACCGGCCCCCTGGGGTTAACTATGGCTACACCTTC	CASSHRPPGVNYGYTF
TRBV9	TRBJ2-3	NA	NA	TGTGCCAGCAGCGTAGACGCGGAACCGAGAGATACGCAGTATTTT	CASSVDAEPRDTQYF
TRBV27	TRBJ2-3	few	NA	TGTGCCAGCAGTCCGGGGCCCGACGGAACGCAGTATTTT	CASSPGPDGTQYF
TRBV6-5	TRBJ2-7	NA	NA	TGTGCCAGCAGTACCGACAGGCGCACCTACGAGCAGTACTTC	CASSTDRRTYEQYF
TRBV3-1/TRBV3-2	TRBJ2-1	NA	TRBD1	TGTGCCAGCAGCCCAGACAGGGGGAGAAACAATGAGCAGTTCTTC	CASSPDRGRNNEQFF
TRBV6-5	TRBJ1-1	NA	TRBD1	TGTGCCAGCAGGACAGGGTCGGGGCACACTGAAGCTTTCTTT	CASRTGSGHTEAFF
TRBV19	TRBJ2-5	NA	NA	TGTGCCAGTAGTCCGGGATCTCCCCGAGAGACCCAGTACTTC	CASSPGSPRETQYF
TRBV6-5	TRBJ2-7	NA	NA	TGTGCCAGCAGGCCCGGGGACACAACCTACGAGCAGTACTTC	CASRPGDTTYEQYF
TRBV5-8	TRBJ2-1	NA	NA	TGTGCCAGCAGCTTGGCCGTCCTCCTGGGGGGCTACAATGAGCAGTTCTTC	CASSLAVLLGGYNEQFF
TRBV2	TRBJ1-1	NA	NA	TGTGCCTTTTCCGAGACAGTTATTGAAGCTTTCTTT	CAFSETVIEAFF
TRBV5-4	TRBJ2-3	once	NA	TGTGCCAGCAGCACCCGGACCACAGATACGCAGTATTTT	CASSTRTTDTQYF
TRBV7-3	TRBJ2-1	NA	TRBD2	TGTGCCAGCAGCTTAGCGGGAGGGGGCAATGAGCAGTTCTTC	CASSLAGGGNEQFF
TRBV21-1	TRBJ2-6	NA	NA	TGTGCCAGCAGCCGCCAGGGACAGGGCTTACACTCTGGGGCCAACGTCCTGACTTTC	CASSRQGQGLHSGANVLTF
TRBV7-8	TRBJ1-1	NA	NA	TGTGCCAGCAGCTTAGTAGGCTCGAACACTGAAGCTTTCTTT	CASSLVGSNTEAFF
TRBV28	TRBJ1-2	NA	NA	TGTGCCAGTCGGGGGGATAGTGGCTACACCTTC	CASRGDSGYTF
TRBV10-2	TRBJ2-3	NA	TRBD2	TGCGCCAGCAGTGGGGAACCGGGACTAGCGGAGAGCACAGATACGCAGTATTTT	CASSGEPGLAESTDTQYF
TRBV27	TRBJ2-1	NA	TRBD1	TGTGCCACAAGATCCGGGACAGGGATATACAATGAGCAGTTCTTC	CATRSGTGIYNEQFF
TRBV12-3/TRBV12-4	TRBJ1-2	NA	NA	TGTGCCAGCAGTTTTCAGGGGCATGGCTACACCTTC	CASSFQGHGYTF
TRBV6-5	TRBJ1-1	NA	NA	TGTGCCAGCTTTATGAACACTGAAGCTTTCTTT	CASFMNTEAFF
TRBV7-9	TRBJ1-3	NA	NA	TGTGCCAGCGGGGCAAGGGTGGGAAACACCATATATTTT	CASGARVGNTIYF
TRBV19	TRBJ1-1	NA	NA	TGTGCCGCCCGCCCCTGGGACACGAACACTGAAGCTTTCTTT	CAARPWDTNTEAFF